Each of the 8 T cell receptor beta chains below was sequenced from the same sample in a study of response to subunit inactivated influenza vaccine. TCRdb called the RT-PCR reads again in MiXCR, with one record for every CDR3 protein. The sample contains hundreds of thousands of distinct CDR3 sequences, 15% to 18% of which appear only once. Sequencing was performed on PBMCs from blood, taken about 13 days after vaccination. These receptors were obtained from a man aged 45-65 years who received an inactivated influenza vaccine.

This clonotype was seen many times. The chain combines TRBV29-1 with TRBJ1-1; D is uncertain. Trimming pared 4 bases from V and 0 bases from J, leaving 6 bases between. Per germline, CDR1 SQVTM and CDR2 ANQGSEA. There are 12 residues in the CDR3. CDR3 loop: CSVGGLNTEAFF. The CDR3 DNA reads TGCAGCGTTGGGGGATTGAACACTGAAGCTTTCTTT.

This chain connects TRBV7-3 to TRBJ2-1, with 12 nucleotides matching TRBD2. This CDR3 has 16 residues. CDR1 and CDR2 (germline): SGHTA, FQGTGA. The ends lost 5 bases at V and 16 bases at J; junction bases unmatched: 18. CDR3 loop: CASSHPHTTSGSLAFF. CDR3 sequence (DNA): TGTGCCAGCAGCCACCCTCATACGACTAGCGGGAGTTTGGCTTTCTTC. The full variable domain, rest sourced from reference TRBV7-3 and TRBJ2-1, is GAGVSQTPSNKVTEKGKYVELRCDPISGHTALYWYRQSLGQGPEFLIYFQGTGAADDSGLPNDRFFAVRPEGSVSTLKIQRTERGDSAVYLCASSHPHTTSGSLAFFGPGTRLTVL.

This clonotype was seen a few times. This chain links TRBV7-8 with TRBJ1-2, with D tentatively TRBD1 (6 bases). Trimming stripped 3 bases from V and 3 bases from J, with 14 bases between. Per germline, CDR1 SGHVS and CDR2 FQNEAQ. The CDR3 runs 15 residues. CDR3: CASSFTSHRDYGYTF. CDR3 nucleotides: TGTGCCAGCAGCTTTACCTCCCACAGGGACTATGGCTACACCTTC.

This clonotype was counted only a few times. The genes are TRBV7-2 and TRBJ2-5; no firm D call. Germline CDR1 reads SGHTA; CDR2 reads FQGNSA. With 1 base removed from V and 5 bases from J, the gap between germline ends came to 5 bases. CDR3 length: 12 residues. The CDR3 DNA is TGTGCCAGCAGCTTAGGGTACGAGACCCAGTACTTC. Translated, it gives CASSLGYETQYF.

CDR3 coding DNA: TGCGCCAGCACACCGCAGGCTAGCGGGCCCAGGGAGACCCAGTACTTC. Its translation is CASTPQASGPRETQYF. The chain is built from TRBV5-1 and TRBJ2-5; 8 positions agree with TRBD2. The CDR3 spans 16 residues. Germline loops: CDR1 SGHRS, CDR2 YFSETQ. Trimming at V came to 6 bases and at J to 5 bases, leaving 15 bases not matched to a gene.

Only a few counts were recorded for this clonotype. V is TRBV12-3 or TRBV12-4 and J is TRBJ2-5; 7 nucleotides agree with TRBD1. V was pared by 4 bases and J by 5 bases, with 4 bases of the junction left unmatched. The CDR3 loop spans 13 amino acids. CDR3 DNA: TGTGCCAGCAGTTCCAGGGGGTCTGAGACCCAGTACTTC. Translated: CASSSRGSETQYF.

This clonotype has more than one count but fewer than ten. This chain uses TRBV21-1 with TRBJ2-7; the DNA was not used to check the table's D call, TRBD1. TRBV21-1 is listed as a pseudogene. The CDR3 contains 13 residues. CDR3 residues: CASSKAWGSEQYF. The CDR3 region has the DNA TGTGCCAGCAGCAAAGCCTGGGGGAGCGAGCAGTACTTC.

This clonotype was recorded at least ten times. The chain employs TRBV28 and TRBJ1-2; D ambiguous. This CDR3 spans 11 amino acids. Germline V gene sequence: CDR1 MDHEN, CDR2 SYDVKM. V was shortened by 4 bases and J by 4 bases, with 4 bases between the two germline ends. The CDR3 DNA is TGTGCCAGCAGTTCCTCCTATGGCTACACCTTC. This gives the protein CASSSSYGYTF.